This T cell receptor (beta chain) emerged from a study of OX40 agonist ivuxolimab in advanced cancers. The CDR3 sequence is 13 residues long. J was trimmed by 4 bases and V by 5 bases; bases with no gene match: 5. The germline V gene encodes CDR1 ENHRY and CDR2 SYGVKD. Profiling relied on immunoSEQ multiplex PCR, and the TCRdb table lists in-frame clones only, not all of them. The sample consists of approximately 94,000 clones, around 90% of them appearing once. At cycle 4 day 1, cycle 7 day 1, and baseline, blood was sampled. As concerns this clone: What it recognizes is unknown.

The study, taken as a whole, reports: Clonal expansion in partial responders at 0.1-3.0 mg/kg ranked among the lowest. More expanded clones were found, on average, in CD8+ than in CD4+ T cells.

Sample: CD4+ or CD8+ T cells sorted from blood, taken in a trial of the OX40 agonist ivuxolimab. The source is an adult with an advanced solid tumor such as melanoma, head and neck, liver or kidney cancer. The rearrangement uses TRBV10-3 and TRBJ2-7; 7 nucleotides agree with TRBD1. The CDR3 protein is CAISNDRVYEQYF. The CDR3 nucleotides are TGTGCCATCAGTAACGACAGGGTATACGAGCAGTACTTC.